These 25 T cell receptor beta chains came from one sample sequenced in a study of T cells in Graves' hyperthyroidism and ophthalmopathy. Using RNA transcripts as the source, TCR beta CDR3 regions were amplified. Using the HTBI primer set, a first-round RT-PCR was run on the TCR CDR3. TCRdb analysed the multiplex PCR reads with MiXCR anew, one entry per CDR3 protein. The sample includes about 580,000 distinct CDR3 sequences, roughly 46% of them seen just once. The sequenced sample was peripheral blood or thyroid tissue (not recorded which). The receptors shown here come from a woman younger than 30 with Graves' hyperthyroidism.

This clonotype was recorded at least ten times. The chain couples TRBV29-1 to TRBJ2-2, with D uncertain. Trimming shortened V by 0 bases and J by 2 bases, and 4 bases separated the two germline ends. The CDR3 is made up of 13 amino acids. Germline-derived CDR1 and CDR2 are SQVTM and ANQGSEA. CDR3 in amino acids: CSVEDQNTGELFF. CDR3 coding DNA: TGCAGCGTTGAAGATCAAAACACCGGGGAGCTGTTTTTT.

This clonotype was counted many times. Here the CDR3 DNA reads TGCAGTGCTAGACGGGGACAGAGGAACACTGAAGCTTTCTTT. Amino acids: CSARRGQRNTEAFF. This chain links TRBV20-1 with TRBJ1-1, with TRBD1 matching 7 bases. The CDR3 length is 14 residues. Trimming at V came to 2 bases and at J to 1 base, leaving 4 bases not matched to a gene. The V gene's germline CDR1 is DFQATT and CDR2 SNEGSKA (reference sequence).

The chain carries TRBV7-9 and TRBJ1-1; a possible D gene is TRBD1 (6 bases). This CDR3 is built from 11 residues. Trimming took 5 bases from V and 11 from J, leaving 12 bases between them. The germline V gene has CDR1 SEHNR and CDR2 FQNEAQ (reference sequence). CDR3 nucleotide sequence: TGTGCCAGCAGCCCACCAGGGGAGGCTTTCTTT. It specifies CASSPPGEAFF.

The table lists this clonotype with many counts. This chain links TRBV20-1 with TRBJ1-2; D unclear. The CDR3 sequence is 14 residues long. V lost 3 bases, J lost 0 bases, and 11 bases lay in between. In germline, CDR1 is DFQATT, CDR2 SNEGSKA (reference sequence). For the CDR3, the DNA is TGCAGTGCTAGCATGGAGCAAGCTAACTATGGCTACACCTTC. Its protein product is CSASMEQANYGYTF.

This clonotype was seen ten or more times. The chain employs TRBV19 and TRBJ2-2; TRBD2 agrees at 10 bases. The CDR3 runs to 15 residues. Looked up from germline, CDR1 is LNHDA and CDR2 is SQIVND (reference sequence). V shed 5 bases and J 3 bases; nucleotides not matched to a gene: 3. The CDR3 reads CASSRGLADTGELFF. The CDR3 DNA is TGTGCCAGTAGTCGAGGACTAGCGGACACCGGGGAGCTGTTTTTT.

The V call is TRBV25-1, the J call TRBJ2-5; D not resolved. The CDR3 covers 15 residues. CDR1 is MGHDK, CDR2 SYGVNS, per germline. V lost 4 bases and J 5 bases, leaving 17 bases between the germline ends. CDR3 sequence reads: CASSAREPEAETQYF. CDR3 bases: TGTGCCAGCAGTGCTAGAGAGCCTGAAGCGGAGACCCAGTACTTC.

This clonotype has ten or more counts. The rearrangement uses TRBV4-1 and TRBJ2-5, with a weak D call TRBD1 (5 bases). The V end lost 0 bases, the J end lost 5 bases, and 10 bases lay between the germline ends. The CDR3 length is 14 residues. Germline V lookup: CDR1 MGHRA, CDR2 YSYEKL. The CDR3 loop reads CASSQERGWETQYF. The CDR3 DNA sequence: TGCGCCAGCAGCCAAGAAAGGGGTTGGGAGACCCAGTACTTC.

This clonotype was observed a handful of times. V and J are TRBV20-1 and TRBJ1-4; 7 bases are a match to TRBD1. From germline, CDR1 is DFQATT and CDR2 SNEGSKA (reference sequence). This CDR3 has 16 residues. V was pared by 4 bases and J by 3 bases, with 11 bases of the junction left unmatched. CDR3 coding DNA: TGCAGTGCTACCATCTCCCCCGGGACAGCTAATGAAAAACTGTTTTTT. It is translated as CSATISPGTANEKLFF.

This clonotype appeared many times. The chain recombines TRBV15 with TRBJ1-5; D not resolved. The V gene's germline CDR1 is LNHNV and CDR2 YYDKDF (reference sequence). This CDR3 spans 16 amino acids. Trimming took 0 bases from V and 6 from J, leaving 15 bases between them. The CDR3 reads CATSRDAGGKGQPQHF. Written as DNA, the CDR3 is TGTGCCACCAGCAGAGATGCGGGAGGGAAAGGTCAGCCCCAGCATTTT.

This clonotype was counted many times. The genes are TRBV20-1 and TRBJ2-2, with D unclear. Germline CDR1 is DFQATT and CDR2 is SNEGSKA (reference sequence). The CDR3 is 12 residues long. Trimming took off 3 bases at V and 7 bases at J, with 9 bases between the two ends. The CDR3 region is CSARLRFGELFF. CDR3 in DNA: TGCAGTGCTAGGCTAAGGTTCGGGGAGCTGTTTTTT.

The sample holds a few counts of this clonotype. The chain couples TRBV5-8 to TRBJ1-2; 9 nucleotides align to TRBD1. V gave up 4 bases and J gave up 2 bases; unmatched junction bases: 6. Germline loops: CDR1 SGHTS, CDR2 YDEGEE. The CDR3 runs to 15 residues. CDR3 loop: CASSRRTGANYGYTF. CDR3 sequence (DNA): TGTGCCAGCAGCCGCCGGACAGGGGCAAACTATGGCTACACCTTC.

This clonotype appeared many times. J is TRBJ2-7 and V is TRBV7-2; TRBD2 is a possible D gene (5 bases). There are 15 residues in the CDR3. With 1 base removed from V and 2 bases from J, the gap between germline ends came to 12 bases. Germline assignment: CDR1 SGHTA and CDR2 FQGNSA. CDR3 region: CASSLEVFSAYEQYF. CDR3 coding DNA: TGTGCCAGCAGCTTAGAAGTGTTTAGCGCCTACGAGCAGTACTTC.

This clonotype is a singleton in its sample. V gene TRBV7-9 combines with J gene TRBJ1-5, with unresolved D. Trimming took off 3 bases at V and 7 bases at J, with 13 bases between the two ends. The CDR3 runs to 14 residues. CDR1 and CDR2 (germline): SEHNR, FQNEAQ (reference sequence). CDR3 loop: CASSLAGSKQPQHF. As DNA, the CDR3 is TGTGCCAGCAGCTTGGCCGGGTCGAAACAGCCCCAGCATTTT.

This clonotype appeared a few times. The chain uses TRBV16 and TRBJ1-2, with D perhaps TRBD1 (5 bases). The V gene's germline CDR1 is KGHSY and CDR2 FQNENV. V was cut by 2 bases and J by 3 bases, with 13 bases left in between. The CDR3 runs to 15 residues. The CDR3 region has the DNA TGTGCCAGCAGCCAACTTGTAGGGGCTTACTATGGCTACACCTTC. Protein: CASSQLVGAYYGYTF.

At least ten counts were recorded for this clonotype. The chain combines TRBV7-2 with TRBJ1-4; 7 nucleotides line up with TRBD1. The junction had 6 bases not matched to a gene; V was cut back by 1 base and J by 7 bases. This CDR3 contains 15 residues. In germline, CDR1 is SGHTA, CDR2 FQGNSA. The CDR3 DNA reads TGTGCCAGCAGCTTAGGGACAGGCAGGGGTGAAAAACTGTTTTTT. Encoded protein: CASSLGTGRGEKLFF.

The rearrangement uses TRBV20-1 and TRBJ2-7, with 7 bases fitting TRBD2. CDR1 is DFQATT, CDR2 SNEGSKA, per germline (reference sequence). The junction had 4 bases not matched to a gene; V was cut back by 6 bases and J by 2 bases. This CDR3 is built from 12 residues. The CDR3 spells CSASSGAYEQYF. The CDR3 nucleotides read TGCAGTGCATCTAGCGGAGCCTACGAGCAGTACTTC.

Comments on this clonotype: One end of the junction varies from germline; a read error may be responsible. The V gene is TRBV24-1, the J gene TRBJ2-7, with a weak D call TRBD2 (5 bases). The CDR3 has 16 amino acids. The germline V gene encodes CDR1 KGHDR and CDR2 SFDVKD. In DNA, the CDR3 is TGTGCCACCAGTGATTTGGGTCTCAAAGACACCGGGGAGCTGTACTTC. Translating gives CATSDLGLKDTGELYF.

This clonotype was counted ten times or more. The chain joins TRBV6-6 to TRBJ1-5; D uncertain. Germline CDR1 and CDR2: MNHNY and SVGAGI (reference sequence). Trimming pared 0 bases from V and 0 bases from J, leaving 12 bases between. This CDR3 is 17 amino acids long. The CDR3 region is CASSYSGRRNSNQPQHF. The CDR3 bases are TGTGCCAGCAGTTACTCGGGGAGGAGGAATAGCAATCAGCCCCAGCATTTT.

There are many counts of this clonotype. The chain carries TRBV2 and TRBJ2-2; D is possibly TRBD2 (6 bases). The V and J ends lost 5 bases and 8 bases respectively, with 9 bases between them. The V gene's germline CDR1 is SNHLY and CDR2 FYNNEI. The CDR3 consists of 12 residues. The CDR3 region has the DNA TGTGCCAGCAGTCGGGAGAGGGGGGAGCTGTTTTTT. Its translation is CASSRERGELFF.

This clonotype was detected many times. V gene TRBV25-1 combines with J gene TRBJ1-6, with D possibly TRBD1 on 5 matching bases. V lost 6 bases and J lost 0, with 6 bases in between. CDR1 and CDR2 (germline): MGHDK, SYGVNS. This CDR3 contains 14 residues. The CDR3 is CASSRDSYNSPLHF. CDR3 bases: TGTGCCAGCAGCAGGGACTCCTATAATTCACCCCTCCACTTT.

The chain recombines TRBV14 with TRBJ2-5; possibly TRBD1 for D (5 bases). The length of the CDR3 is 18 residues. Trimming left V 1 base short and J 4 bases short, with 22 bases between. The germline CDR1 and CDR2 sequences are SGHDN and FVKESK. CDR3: CASSQVWLVGRERETQYF. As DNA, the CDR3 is TGTGCCAGCAGCCAAGTCTGGTTGGTGGGCAGGGAAAGAGAGACCCAGTACTTC.

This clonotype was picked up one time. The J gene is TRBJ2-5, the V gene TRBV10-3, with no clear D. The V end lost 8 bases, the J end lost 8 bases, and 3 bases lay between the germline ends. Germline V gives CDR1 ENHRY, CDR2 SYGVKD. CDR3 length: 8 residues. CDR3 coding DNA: TGTGCCATCGCAACCCAGTACTTC. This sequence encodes CAIATQYF.

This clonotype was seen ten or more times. This chain's CDR3 is CASSPDGDHSYEQYF. CDR3 bases: TGCGCCAGCAGCCCGGACGGGGACCACTCCTACGAGCAGTACTTC. The rearrangement joins TRBV5-1 to TRBJ2-7, with D tentatively TRBD1 or TRBD2 (5 bases each). This CDR3 comprises 15 residues. Per the germline V gene, CDR1 is SGHRS and CDR2 is YFSETQ. V lost 4 bases and J 0 bases, leaving 14 bases between the germline ends.

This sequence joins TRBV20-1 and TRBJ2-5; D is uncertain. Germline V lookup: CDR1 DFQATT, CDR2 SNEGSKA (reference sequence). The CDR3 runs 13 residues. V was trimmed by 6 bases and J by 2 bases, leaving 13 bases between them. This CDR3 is CSASTYRQETQYF. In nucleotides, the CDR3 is TGCAGTGCCTCCACGTACAGACAAGAGACCCAGTACTTC.

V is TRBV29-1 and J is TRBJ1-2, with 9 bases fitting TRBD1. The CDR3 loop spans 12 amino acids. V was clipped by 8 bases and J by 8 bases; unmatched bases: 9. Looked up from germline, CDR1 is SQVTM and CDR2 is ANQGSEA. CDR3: CSLDGTGSGYTF. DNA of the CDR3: TGCAGCTTGGACGGGACAGGGAGCGGCTACACCTTC.